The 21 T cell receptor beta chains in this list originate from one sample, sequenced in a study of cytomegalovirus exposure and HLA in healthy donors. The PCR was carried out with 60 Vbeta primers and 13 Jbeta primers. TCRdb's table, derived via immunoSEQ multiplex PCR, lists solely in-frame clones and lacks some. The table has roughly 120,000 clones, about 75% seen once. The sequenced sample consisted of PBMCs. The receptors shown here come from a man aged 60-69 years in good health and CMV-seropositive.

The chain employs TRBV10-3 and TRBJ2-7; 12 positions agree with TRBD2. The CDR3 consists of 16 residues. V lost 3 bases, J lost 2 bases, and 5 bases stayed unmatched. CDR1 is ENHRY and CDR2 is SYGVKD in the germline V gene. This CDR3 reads CAISDPGLAGTYEQYF. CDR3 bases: TGTGCCATCAGTGATCCCGGACTAGCGGGGACCTACGAGCAGTACTTC.

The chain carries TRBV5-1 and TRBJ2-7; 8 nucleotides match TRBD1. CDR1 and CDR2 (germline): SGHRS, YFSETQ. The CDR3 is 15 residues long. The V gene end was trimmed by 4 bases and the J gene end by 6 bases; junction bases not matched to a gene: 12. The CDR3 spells CASSTNRGMRAEQYF. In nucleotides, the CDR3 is TGCGCCAGCAGCACAAACAGGGGGATGAGAGCCGAGCAGTACTTC.

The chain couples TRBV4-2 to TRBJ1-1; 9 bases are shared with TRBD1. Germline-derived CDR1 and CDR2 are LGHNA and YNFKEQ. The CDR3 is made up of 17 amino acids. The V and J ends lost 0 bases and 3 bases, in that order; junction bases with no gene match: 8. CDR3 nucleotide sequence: TGTGCCAGCAGCCAAGAAGGCTACCGGGACAGGGACACTGAAGCTTTCTTT. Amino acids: CASSQEGYRDRDTEAFF.

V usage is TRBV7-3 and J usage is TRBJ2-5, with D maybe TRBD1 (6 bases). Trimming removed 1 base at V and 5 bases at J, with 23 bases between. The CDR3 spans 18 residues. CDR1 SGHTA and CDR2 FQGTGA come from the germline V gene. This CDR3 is CASSLNGRTSLQGETQYF. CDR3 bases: TGTGCCAGCAGCTTAAATGGCAGGACGTCCCTTCAGGGGGAGACCCAGTACTTC.

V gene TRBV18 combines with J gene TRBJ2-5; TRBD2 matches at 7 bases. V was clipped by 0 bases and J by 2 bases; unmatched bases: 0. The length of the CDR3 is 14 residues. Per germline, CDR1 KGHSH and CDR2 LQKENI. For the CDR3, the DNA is TGTGCCAGCTCACCACCTAGCGGGCAAGAGACCCAGTACTTC. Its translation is CASSPPSGQETQYF.

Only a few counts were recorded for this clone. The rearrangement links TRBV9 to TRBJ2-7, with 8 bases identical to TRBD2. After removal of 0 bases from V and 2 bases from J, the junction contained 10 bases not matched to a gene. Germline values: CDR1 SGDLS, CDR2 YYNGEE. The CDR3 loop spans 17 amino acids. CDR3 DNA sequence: TGTGCCAGCAGCGTAGACGACATTACGGGAGGGACCTACGAGCAGTACTTC. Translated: CASSVDDITGGTYEQYF.

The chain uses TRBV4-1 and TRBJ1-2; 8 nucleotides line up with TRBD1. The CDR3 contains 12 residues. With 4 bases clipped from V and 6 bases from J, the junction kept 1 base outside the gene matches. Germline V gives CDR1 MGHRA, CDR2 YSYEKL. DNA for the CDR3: TGCGCCAGCAGCCGGACAGGGCATGGCTACACCTTC. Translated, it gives CASSRTGHGYTF.

The CDR3 DNA sequence: TGCGCCAGCAGCTCCGCGGGGGGGCCGGGCACCGGGGAGCTGTTTTTT. This translates into CASSSAGGPGTGELFF. V is TRBV5-1 and J is TRBJ2-2, with TRBD2 matching over 9 bases. V gave up 3 bases and J gave up 4 bases; unmatched junction bases: 7. The CDR3 spans 16 residues. Per the germline V gene, CDR1 is SGHRS and CDR2 is YFSETQ.

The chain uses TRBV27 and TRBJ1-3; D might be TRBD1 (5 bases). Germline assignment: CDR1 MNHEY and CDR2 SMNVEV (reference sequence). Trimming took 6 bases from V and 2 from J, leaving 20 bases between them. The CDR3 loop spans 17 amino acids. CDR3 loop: CASRGGLGGSTGNTIYF. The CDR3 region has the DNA TGTGCCAGCAGGGGGGGTTTGGGGGGGTCTACTGGAAACACCATATATTTT.

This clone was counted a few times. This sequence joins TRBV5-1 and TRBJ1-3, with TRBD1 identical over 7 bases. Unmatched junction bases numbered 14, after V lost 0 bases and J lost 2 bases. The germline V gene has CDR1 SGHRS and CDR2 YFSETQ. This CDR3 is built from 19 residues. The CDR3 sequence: CASSLDRTGMYSPGNTIYF. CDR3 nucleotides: TGCGCCAGCAGCTTGGATCGGACAGGAATGTACTCTCCTGGAAACACCATATATTTT. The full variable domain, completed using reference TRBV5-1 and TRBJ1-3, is KAGVTQTPRYLIKTRGQQVTLSCSPISGHRSVSWYQQTPGQGLQFLFEYFSETQRNKGNFPGRFSGRQFSNSRSEMNVSTLELGDSALYLCASSLDRTGMYSPGNTIYFGEGSWLTVV.

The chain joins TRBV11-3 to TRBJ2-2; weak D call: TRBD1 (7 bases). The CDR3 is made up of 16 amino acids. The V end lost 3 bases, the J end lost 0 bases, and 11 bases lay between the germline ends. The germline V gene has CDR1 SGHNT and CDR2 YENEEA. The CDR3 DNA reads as TGTGCCAGCAGCTTCGGCGGGACAGCGAACACCGGGGAGCTGTTTTTT. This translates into CASSFGGTANTGELFF.

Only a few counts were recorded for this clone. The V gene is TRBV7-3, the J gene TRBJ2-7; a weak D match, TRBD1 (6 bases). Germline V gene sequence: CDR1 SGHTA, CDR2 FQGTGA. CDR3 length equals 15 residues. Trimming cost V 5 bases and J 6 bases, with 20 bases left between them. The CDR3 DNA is TGTGCCAGCAGCACTGGACAGTTCCCCGTCTCCGAGCAGTACTTC. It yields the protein CASSTGQFPVSEQYF.

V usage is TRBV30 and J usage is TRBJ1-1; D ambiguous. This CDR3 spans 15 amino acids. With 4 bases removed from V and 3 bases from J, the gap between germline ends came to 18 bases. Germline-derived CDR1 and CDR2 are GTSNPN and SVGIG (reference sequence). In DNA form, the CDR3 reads TGTGCCTGGAATGCCCTAGGTAGTGGGTACACTGAAGCTTTCTTT. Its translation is CAWNALGSGYTEAFF.

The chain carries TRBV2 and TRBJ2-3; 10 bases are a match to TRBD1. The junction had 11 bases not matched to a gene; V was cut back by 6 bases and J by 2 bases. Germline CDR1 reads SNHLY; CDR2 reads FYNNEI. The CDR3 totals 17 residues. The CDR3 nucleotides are TGTGCCAGCAGGGCGGGACAGGGGATTTCGCCCACAGATACGCAGTATTTT. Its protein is CASRAGQGISPTDTQYF.

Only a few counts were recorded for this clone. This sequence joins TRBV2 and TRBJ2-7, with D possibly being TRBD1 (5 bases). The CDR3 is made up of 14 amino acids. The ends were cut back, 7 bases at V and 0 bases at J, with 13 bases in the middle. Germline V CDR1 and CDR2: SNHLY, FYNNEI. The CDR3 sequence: CASNQLTASYEQYF. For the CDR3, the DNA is TGTGCCAGCAACCAGCTGACAGCCTCCTACGAGCAGTACTTC.

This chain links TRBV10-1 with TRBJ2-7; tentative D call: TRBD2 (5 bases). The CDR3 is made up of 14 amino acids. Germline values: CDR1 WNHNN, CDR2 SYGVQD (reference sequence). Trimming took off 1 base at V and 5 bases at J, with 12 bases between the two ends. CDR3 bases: TGCGCCAGCAGTGAGTATGAGGTCGGGGACGAGCAGTACTTC. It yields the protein CASSEYEVGDEQYF.

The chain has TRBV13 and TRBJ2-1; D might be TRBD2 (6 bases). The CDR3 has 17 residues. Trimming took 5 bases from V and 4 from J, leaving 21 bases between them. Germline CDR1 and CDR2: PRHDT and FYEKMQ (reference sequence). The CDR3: CASSPAIAANTYNEQFF. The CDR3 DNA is TGTGCCAGCAGCCCCGCAATAGCGGCTAATACGTACAATGAGCAGTTCTTC.

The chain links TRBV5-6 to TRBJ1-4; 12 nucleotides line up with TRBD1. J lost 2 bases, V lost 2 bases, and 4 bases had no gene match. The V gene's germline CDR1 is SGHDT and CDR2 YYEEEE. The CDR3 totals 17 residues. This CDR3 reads CASSFGTGGVTNEKLFF. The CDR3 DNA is TGTGCCAGCAGCTTCGGGACAGGGGGCGTCACTAATGAAAAACTGTTTTTT.

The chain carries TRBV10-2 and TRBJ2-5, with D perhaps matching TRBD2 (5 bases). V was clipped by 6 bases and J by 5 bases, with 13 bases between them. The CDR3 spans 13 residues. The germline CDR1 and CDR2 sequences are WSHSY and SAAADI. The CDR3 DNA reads TGCGCCAGCAGCGCTATGAGGGAGGAGACCCAGTACTTC. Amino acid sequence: CASSAMREETQYF.

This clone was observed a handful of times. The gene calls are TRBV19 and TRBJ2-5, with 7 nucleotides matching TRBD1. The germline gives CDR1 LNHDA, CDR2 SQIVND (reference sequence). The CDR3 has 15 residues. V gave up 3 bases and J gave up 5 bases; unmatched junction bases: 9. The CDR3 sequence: CASSISFRGRETQYF. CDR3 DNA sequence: TGTGCCAGTAGTATTAGTTTTAGGGGGCGGGAGACCCAGTACTTC.

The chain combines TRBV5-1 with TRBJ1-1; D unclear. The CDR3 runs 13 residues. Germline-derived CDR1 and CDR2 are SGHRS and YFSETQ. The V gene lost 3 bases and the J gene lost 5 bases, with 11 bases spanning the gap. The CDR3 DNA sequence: TGCGCCAGCAGCTCTTATTGGGAGACTGAAGCTTTCTTT. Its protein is CASSSYWETEAFF.